Listed below are T cell receptor beta chains from one sample, sequenced in a study of blood T cell repertoires in COVID-19. Clones were read by immunoSEQ multiplex PCR, and TCRdb kept only the in-frame ones, dropping some. The data contain more than 55,000 clones, 65% to 85% of them singletons. Sample: peripheral blood. These receptors were collected from a woman aged 50 to 60 with active or convalescent COVID-19. Both conserved end residues are part of each CDR3. D genes are given only for firm matches. Clone size is given for some rows only: seen once, a few or many times, or a class if the clone is expanded.

cdr3_length j_call clone_size d_call v_call cdr3_nt cdr3_aa
14 TRBJ2-7 NA NA TRBV9 TGTGCCAGCAGCGTGAGACGGGAGTCCCACGAGCAGTACTTC CASSVRRESHEQYF
15 TRBJ2-1 NA TRBD2 TRBV7-2 TGTGCCAGCAGCTTAGGGGACTACCTATACAATGAGCAGTTCTTC CASSLGDYLYNEQFF
14 TRBJ1-6 NA NA TRBV19 TGTGCCAGTAGCCTCGGGATCAGCAATTCACCCCTCCACTTT CASSLGISNSPLHF
15 TRBJ2-3 NA NA TRBV27 TGTGCCAGCAGGCCAGGGTTCTATAGCACAGATACGCAGTATTTT CASRPGFYSTDTQYF
12 TRBJ1-2 NA TRBD1 TRBV5-8 TGTGCCAGCAGCGGGACAGTCGGTGGCTACACCTTC CASSGTVGGYTF
15 TRBJ1-2 NA TRBD1 TRBV13 TGTGCCAGCAGCCGCGACAGGGGGCGATGGGGAGGCTACACCTTC CASSRDRGRWGGYTF
16 TRBJ2-1 NA TRBD2 TRBV24-1 TGTGCCACCAGTGGGGGGCTAGCGGGGATACACAATGAGCAGTTCTTC CATSGGLAGIHNEQFF
15 TRBJ2-7 NA NA TRBV7-8 TGTGCCAGCAGTTTGGCGGAGGCCTTCTCCTACGAGCAGTACTTC CASSLAEAFSYEQYF
15 TRBJ1-5 once TRBD1 TRBV19 TGTGCCACCACAGGGGAGGCTTATAGCAATCAGCCCCAGCATTTT CATTGEAYSNQPQHF
16 TRBJ1-1 NA NA TRBV11-2 TGTGCCAGCAGCTTAGCCCCCCGTGGGCGGGACACTGAAGCTTTCTTT CASSLAPRGRDTEAFF
13 TRBJ1-5 NA NA TRBV12-3/TRBV12-4 TGTGCCAGCAGTCCGTCGGGGGATCAGCCCCAGCATTTT CASSPSGDQPQHF
13 TRBJ1-2 NA NA TRBV7-2 TGTGCCAGCAGTTTTATATCTGCGGGGGGCTACACCTTC CASSFISAGGYTF
12 TRBJ1-2 NA NA TRBV10-3 TGTGCCATCAGTGAATGGGGGGATGGCTACACCTTC CAISEWGDGYTF
15 TRBJ2-5 NA TRBD1 TRBV7-7 TGTGCTAGCAGCTTAGGCTTTGCAGGGGGAGAGACCCAGTACTTC CASSLGFAGGETQYF
14 TRBJ2-7 once TRBD2 TRBV5-1 TGCGCCAGCAGCTTACTAGCGGGAGATAACGAGCAGTACTTC CASSLLAGDNEQYF
13 TRBJ1-6 NA NA TRBV12-3/TRBV12-4 TGTGCCAGCACCTCCACCACCGGTTCACCCCTCCACTTT CASTSTTGSPLHF
14 TRBJ1-6 once NA TRBV7-2 TGTGCCAGCAGCTTAGTGGCAGTGAATTCACCCCTCCACTTT CASSLVAVNSPLHF